These T cell receptor beta chains were read from a single sample in a study of cytomegalovirus exposure and HLA in healthy donors. Sequencing used immunoSEQ multiplex PCR; TCRdb keeps in-frame clones, though not all of them. The table lists approximately 150,000 clones, approximately 87% of them singletons. The sample consisted of PBMCs. The origin of the receptors is a woman in her 30s in good health and CMV-seronegative. CDR3s include the opening cysteine and the closing phenylalanine or tryptophan.

CDR3 protein	V gene	J gene
CASSQGDRGYNNSPLHF	TRBV4-1	TRBJ1-6
CASSQLELPVSTDTQYF	TRBV4-2	TRBJ2-3
CASSSGGSTDTQYF	TRBV6-5	TRBJ2-3
CASSLGGRNTEAFF	TRBV7-6	TRBJ1-1
CASSPRGSAYTDTQYF	TRBV27	TRBJ2-3
CASRTSPGQQYGYTF	TRBV6-1	TRBJ1-2
CASSVGGQGYGYTF	TRBV10-1	TRBJ1-2
CASSQGREANYGYTF	TRBV4-1	TRBJ1-2
CASRSGDRRNYGYTF	TRBV5-4	TRBJ1-2
CASSLARWTAEDTDTQYF	TRBV7-6	TRBJ2-3
CASSPTGGRGGSPLHF	TRBV4-2	TRBJ1-6
CASSDSGDHQPQHF	TRBV7-6	TRBJ1-5
CASSQLLDRGQETQYF	TRBV4-3	TRBJ2-5
CASSFGAGVLAKNIQYF	TRBV5-1	TRBJ2-4
CASSFWTGALNSPLHF	TRBV11-2	TRBJ1-6
CATSREGAGSGANVLTF	TRBV15	TRBJ2-6
CASSTGANNYGYTF	TRBV2	TRBJ1-2
CASSLRYYDEQYF	TRBV7-8	TRBJ2-7
CASSAKPGQPVGEQYF	TRBV6-1	TRBJ2-7
CASSASRGGKETQYF	TRBV9	TRBJ2-5
CASSYAGEAFF	TRBV19	TRBJ1-1
CASRAGGFSGNTIYF	TRBV6-6	TRBJ1-3
CASLGTGVWDTQYF	TRBV2	TRBJ2-3
CASSYSGEQETQYF	TRBV6-5	TRBJ2-5
CASSRTGYGYTF	TRBV6-5	TRBJ1-2
CASSIGGTGGASGYTF	TRBV6-6	TRBJ1-2
CASSLARQSNMNTEAFF	TRBV7-9	TRBJ1-1
CATSSLGVRDRGGNQPQHF	TRBV15	TRBJ1-5
CASSTLLGQGRSYEQYF	TRBV21-1	TRBJ2-7
CASRTGNSGNTIYF	TRBV2	TRBJ1-3
CASSLGQGNNEKLFF	TRBV7-6	TRBJ1-4
CASSDSKLGRRETQYF	TRBV6-4	TRBJ2-5
CASSWPTGNTEAFF	TRBV5-6	TRBJ1-1
CASRLAGGSNTGELFF	TRBV2	TRBJ2-2
CASSLGAQTYNEQFF	TRBV5-1	TRBJ2-1
CASSLGKRGGTYEQYF	TRBV5-1	TRBJ2-7
CASSFDRGRPMNTEAFF	TRBV7-8	TRBJ1-1
CASSTTEYQETQYF	TRBV2	TRBJ2-5
CASGGTVYGYTF	TRBV6-6	TRBJ1-2
CASSFKVAVLQETQYF	TRBV28	TRBJ2-5
CASSLASAGVVSGNTIYF	TRBV7-6	TRBJ1-3
CASTGEEGAYGYTF	TRBV11-2	TRBJ1-2
CASSQDASGATDTQYF	TRBV4-2	TRBJ2-3
CASSLSQASGYTF	TRBV5-1	TRBJ1-2
CASSLEGSSGGLSYEQYF	TRBV5-4	TRBJ2-7
CASSFSGGYYEQYF	TRBV27	TRBJ2-7
CASSVGGGSADTQYF	TRBV9	TRBJ2-3
CASSLGMTGPIYEQYF	TRBV5-6	TRBJ2-7
CASSWFGYEQYF	TRBV5-4	TRBJ2-7
CASSEVSGSTDTQYF	TRBV6-4	TRBJ2-3
CASSLNENNEQFF	TRBV7-7	TRBJ2-1
CASRRGTGGNQPQHF	TRBV27	TRBJ1-5
CASSIPGPNIQYF	TRBV19	TRBJ2-4
CATRPGGYRKETQYF	TRBV6-5	TRBJ2-5
CASSAGNTIYF	TRBV6-1	TRBJ1-3
CAWSVGASGGAGELFF	TRBV30	TRBJ2-2
CSAPGIYEQYF	TRBV20-1	TRBJ2-7
CATLRQGLRNTEAFF	TRBV19	TRBJ1-1
CASSYAAMRDTQYF	TRBV6-6	TRBJ2-3
CASSSGTGVSPLHF	TRBV6-5	TRBJ1-6